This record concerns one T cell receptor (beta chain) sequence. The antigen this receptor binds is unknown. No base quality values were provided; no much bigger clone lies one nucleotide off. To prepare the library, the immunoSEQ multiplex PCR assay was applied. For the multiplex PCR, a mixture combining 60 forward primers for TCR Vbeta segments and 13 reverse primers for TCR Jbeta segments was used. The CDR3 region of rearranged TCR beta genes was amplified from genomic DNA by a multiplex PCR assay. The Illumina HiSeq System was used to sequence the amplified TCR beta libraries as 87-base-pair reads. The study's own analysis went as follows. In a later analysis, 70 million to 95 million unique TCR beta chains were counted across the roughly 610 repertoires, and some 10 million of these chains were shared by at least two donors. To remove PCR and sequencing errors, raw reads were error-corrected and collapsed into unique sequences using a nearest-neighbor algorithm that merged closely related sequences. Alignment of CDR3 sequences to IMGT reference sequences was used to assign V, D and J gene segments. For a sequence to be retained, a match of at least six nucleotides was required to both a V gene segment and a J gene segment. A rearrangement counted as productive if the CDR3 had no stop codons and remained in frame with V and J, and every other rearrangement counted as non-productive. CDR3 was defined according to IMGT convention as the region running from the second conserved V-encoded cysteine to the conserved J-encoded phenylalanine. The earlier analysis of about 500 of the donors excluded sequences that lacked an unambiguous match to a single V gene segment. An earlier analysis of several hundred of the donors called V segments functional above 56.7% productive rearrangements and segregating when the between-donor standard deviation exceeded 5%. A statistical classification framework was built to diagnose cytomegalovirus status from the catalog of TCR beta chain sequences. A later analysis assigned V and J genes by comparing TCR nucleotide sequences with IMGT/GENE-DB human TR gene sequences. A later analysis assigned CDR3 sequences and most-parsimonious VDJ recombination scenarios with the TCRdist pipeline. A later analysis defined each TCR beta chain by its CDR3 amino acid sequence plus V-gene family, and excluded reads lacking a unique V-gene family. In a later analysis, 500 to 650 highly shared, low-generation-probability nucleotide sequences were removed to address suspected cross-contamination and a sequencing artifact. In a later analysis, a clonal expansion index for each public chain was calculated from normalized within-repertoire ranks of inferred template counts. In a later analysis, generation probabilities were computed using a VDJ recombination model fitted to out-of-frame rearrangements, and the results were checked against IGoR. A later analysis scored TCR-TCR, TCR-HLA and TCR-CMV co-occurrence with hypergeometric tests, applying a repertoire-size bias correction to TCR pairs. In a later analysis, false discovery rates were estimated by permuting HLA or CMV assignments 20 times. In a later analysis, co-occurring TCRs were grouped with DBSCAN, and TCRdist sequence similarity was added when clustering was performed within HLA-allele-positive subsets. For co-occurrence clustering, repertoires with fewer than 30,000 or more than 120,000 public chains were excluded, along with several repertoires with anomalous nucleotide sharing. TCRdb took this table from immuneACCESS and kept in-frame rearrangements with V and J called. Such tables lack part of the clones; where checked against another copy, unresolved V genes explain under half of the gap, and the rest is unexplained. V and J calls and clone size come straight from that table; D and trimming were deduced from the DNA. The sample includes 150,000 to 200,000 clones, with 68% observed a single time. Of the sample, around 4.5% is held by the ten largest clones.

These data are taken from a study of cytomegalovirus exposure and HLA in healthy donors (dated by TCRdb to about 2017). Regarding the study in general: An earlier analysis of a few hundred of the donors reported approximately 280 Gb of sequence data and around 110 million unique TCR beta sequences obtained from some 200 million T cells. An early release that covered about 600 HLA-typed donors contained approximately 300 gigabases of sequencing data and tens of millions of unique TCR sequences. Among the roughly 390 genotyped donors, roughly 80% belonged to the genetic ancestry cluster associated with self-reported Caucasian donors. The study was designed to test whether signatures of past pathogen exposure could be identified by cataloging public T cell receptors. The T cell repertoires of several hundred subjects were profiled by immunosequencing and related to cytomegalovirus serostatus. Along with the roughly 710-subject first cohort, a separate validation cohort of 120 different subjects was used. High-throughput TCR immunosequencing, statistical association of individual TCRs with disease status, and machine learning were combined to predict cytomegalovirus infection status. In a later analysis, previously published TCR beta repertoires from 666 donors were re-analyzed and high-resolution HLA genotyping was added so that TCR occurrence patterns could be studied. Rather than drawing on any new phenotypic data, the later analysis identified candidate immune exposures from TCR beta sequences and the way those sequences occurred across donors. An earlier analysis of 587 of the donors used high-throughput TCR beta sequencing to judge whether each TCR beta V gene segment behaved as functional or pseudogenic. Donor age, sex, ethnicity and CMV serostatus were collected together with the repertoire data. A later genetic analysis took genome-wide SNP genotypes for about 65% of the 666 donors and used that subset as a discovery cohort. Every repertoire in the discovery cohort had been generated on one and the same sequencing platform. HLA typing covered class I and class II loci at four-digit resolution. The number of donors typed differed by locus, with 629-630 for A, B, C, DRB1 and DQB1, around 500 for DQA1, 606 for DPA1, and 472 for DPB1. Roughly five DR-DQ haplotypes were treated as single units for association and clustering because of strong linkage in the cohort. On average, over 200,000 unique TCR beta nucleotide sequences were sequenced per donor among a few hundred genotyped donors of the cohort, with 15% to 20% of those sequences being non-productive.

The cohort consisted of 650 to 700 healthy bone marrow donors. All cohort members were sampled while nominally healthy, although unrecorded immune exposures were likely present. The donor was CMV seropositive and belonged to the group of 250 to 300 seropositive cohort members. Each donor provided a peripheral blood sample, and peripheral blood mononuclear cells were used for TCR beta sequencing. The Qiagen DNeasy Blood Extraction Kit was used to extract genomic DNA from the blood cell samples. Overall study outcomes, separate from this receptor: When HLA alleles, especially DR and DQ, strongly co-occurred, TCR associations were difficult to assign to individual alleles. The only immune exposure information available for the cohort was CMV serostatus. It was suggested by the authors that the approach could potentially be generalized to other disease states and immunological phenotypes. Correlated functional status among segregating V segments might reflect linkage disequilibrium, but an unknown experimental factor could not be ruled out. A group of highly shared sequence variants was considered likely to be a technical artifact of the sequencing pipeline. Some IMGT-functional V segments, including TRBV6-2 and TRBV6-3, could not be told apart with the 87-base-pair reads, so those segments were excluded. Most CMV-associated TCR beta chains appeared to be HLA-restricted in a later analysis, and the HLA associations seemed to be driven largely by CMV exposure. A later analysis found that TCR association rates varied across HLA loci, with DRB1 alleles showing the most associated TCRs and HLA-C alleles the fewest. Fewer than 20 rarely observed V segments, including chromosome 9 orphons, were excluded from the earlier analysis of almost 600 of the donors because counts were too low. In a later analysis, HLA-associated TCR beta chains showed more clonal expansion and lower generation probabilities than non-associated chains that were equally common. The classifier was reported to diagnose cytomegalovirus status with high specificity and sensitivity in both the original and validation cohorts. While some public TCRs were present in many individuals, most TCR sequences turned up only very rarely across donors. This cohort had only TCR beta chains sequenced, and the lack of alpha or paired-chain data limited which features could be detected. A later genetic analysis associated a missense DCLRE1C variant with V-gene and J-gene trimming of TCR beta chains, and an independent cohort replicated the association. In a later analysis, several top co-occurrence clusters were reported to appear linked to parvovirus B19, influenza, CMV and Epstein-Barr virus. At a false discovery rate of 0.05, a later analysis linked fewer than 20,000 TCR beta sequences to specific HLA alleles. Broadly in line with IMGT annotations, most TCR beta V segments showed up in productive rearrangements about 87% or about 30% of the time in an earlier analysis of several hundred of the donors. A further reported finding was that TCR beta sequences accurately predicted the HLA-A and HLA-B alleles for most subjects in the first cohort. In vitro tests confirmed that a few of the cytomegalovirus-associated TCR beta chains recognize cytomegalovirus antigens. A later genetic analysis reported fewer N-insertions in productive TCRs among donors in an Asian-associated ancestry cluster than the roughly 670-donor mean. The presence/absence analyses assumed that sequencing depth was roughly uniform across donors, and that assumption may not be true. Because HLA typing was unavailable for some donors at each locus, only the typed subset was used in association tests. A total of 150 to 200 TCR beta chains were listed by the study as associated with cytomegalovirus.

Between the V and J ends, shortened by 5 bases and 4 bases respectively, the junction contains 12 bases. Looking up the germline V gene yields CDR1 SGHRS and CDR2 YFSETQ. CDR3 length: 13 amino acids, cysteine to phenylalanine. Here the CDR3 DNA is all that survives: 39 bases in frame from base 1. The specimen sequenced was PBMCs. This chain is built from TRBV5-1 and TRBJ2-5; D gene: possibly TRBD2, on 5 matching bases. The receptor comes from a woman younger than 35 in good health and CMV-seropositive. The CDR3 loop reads CASRRSAGETQYF. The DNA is TGCGCCAGCAGAAGGTCGGCGGGAGAGACCCAGTACTTC.